This T cell receptor (beta chain) emerged from a study of Graves' ophthalmopathy and Graves' hyperthyroidism. Study-wide findings and caveats: Using a 13-signature model, the authors split ophthalmopathy from stable hyperthyroidism, with around 85% sensitivity and 80% to 84% specificity. Detection in blood was also observed for most expanded thyroid clonotypes above 0.001 frequency.

TCR beta CDR3 amplification used RNA transcripts. First-round RT-PCR with HTBI primers preceded a second-round multiplex PCR. One entry per CDR3 protein results from TCRdb running MiXCR on the multiplex PCR reads. The sample comprises approximately 45,000 distinct CDR3 sequences, less than 65% of which are singletons, and under 30% rests with the top ten. Trimming removed 10 bases at V and 11 bases at J, with 23 bases between. This CDR3 region has 14 residues. Looked up from germline, CDR1 is MDHEN and CDR2 is SYDVKM. With regard to this clonotype: Antigen unknown.

Having ophthalmopathy, the donors showed moderate-to-severe activity, CAS ≥3 and NOSPECS ≥4, with disease lasting under 3 months. The source is an adult man with Graves' ophthalmopathy. The rearrangement links TRBV28 to TRBJ1-4; no clear D gene. The sample consisted of peripheral blood. Here the CDR3 reads CATRRPPPAEKLFF. The CDR3 DNA reads TGTGCCACCCGGCGGCCCCCACCTGCGGAGAAACTGTTTTTT.